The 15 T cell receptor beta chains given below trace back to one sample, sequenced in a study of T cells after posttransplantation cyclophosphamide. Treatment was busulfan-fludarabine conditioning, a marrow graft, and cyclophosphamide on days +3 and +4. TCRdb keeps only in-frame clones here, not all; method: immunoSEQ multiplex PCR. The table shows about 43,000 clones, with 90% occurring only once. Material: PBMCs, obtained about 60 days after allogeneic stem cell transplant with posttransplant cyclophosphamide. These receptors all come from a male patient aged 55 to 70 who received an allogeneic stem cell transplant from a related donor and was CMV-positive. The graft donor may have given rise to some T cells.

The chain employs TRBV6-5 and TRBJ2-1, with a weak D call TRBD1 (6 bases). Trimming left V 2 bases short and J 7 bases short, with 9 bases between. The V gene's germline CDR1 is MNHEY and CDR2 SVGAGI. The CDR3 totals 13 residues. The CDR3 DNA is TGTGCCAGCAGTTACCAGGGGCCGAATGAGCAGTTCTTC. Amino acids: CASSYQGPNEQFF.

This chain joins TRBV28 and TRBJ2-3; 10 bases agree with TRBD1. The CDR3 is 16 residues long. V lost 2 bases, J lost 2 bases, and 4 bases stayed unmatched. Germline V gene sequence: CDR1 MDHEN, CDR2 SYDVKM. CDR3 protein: CASSLAGTGDTDTQYF. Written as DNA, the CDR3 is TGTGCCAGCAGTTTAGCCGGGACAGGGGACACAGATACGCAGTATTTT. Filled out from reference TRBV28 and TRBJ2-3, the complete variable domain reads DVKVTQSSRYLVKRTGEKVFLECVQDMDHENMFWYRQDPGLGLRLIYFSYDVKMKEKGDIPEGYSVSREKKERFSLILESASTNQTSMYLCASSLAGTGDTDTQYFGPGTRLTVL.

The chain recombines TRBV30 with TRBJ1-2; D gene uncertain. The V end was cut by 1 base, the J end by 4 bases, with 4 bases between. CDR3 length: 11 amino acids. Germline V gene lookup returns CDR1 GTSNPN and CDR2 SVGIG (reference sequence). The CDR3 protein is CAWSASYGYTF. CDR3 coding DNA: TGTGCCTGGAGTGCCAGCTATGGCTACACCTTC.

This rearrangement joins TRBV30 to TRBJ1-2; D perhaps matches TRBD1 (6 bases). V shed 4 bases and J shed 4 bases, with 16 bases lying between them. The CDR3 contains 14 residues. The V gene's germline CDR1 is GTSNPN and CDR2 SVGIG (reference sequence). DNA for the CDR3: TGTGCCTGGATGAGGTCAGGGGCTGGCTATGGCTACACCTTC. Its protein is CAWMRSGAGYGYTF.

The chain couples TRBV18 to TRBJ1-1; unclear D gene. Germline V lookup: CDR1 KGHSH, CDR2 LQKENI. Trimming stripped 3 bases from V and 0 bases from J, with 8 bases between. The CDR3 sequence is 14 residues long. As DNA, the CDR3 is TGTGCCAGCTCACCGCTAGTTCTGAACACTGAAGCTTTCTTT. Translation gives CASSPLVLNTEAFF.

The CDR3 loop is CASSLGTGRTTGELFF. The CDR3 bases are TGTGCCAGCAGCTTAGGGACAGGGAGGACCACCGGGGAGCTGTTTTTT. The rearrangement joins TRBV7-8 to TRBJ2-2; 8 bases map to TRBD1. The V gene's germline CDR1 is SGHVS and CDR2 FQNEAQ. V lost 1 base to trimming and J lost 4 bases; unmatched junction nucleotides: 5. The CDR3 covers 16 residues.

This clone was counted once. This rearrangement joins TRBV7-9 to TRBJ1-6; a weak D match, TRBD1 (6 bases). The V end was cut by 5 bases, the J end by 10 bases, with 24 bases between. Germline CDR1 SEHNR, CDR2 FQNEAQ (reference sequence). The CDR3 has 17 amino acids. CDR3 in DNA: TGTGCCAGCAGCCTGGCCGATGAACAGGGCGTTCGCTCACCCCTCCACTTT. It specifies CASSLADEQGVRSPLHF.

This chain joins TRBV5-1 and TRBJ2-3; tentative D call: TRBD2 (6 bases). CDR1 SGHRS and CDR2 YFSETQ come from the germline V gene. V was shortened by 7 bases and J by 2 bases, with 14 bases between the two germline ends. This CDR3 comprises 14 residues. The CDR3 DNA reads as TGCGCCAGCCTCCAACCGGGAGTCACAGATACGCAGTATTTT. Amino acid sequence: CASLQPGVTDTQYF.

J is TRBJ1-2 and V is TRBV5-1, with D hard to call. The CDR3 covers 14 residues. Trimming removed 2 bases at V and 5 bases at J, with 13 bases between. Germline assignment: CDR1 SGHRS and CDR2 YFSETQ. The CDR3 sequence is CASSFDTTVYGYTF. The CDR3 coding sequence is TGCGCCAGCAGCTTTGACACCACCGTTTATGGCTACACCTTC.

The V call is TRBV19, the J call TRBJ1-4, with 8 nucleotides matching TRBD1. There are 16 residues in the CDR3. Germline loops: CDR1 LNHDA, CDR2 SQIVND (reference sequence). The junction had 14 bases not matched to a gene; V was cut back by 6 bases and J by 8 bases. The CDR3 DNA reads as TGTGCCAGTAGAAACGGACAGGGAGGGGGGGAAGAAAAACTGTTTTTT. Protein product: CASRNGQGGGEEKLFF.

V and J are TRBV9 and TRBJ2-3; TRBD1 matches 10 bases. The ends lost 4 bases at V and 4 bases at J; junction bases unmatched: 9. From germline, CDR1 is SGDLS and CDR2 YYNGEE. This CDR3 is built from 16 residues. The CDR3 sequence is CASSQSGQGSSDTQYF. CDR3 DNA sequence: TGTGCCAGCAGCCAATCGGGACAGGGGAGTTCAGATACGCAGTATTTT.

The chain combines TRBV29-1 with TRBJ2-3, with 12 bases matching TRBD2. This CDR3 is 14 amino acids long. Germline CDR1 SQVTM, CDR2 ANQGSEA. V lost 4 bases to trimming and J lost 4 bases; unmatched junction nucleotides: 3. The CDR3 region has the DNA TGCAGCGTTGCGGCTAGCGGGGGGGCAGATACGCAGTATTTT. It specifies CSVAASGGADTQYF.

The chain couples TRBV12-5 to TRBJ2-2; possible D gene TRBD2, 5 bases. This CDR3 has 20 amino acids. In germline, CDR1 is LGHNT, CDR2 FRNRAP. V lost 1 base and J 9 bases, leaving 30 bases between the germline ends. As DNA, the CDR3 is TGTGCTAGTGGTTTGGCAAAAACCCCCCCGAGCCTAGCTCTAACCAGGGAGCTGTTTTTT. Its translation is CASGLAKTPPSLALTRELFF.

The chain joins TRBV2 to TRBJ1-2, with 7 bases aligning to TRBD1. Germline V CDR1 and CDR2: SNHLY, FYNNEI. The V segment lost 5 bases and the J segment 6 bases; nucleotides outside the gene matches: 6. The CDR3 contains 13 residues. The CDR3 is CASSLGQVDGYTF. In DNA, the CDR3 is TGTGCCAGCAGTCTCGGACAGGTTGATGGCTACACCTTC.

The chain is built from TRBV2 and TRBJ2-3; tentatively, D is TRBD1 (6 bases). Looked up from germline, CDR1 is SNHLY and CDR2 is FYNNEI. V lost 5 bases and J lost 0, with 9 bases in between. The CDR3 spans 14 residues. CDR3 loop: CASSWTASTDTQYF. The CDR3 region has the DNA TGTGCCAGCAGTTGGACAGCTAGCACAGATACGCAGTATTTT.